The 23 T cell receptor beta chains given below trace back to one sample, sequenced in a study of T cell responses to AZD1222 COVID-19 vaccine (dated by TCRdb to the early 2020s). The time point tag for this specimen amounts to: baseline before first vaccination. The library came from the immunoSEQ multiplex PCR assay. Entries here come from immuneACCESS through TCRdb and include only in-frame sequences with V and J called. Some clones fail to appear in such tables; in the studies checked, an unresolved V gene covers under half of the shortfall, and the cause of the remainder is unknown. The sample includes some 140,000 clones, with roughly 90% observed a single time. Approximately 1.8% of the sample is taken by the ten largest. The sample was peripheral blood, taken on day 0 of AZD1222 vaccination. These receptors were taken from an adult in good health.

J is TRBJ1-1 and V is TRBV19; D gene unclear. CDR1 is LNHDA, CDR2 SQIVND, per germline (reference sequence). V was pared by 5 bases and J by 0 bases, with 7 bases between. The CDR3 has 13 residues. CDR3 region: CASSASLNTEAFF. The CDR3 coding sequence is TGTGCCAGTAGTGCCTCCTTGAACACTGAAGCTTTCTTT.

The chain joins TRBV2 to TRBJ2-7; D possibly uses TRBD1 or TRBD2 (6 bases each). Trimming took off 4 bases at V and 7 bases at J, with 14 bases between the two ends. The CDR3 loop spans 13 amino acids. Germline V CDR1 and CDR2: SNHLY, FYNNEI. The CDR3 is CASSVRGLTEQYF. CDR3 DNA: TGTGCCAGCAGTGTTCGGGGGCTTACGGAGCAGTACTTC.

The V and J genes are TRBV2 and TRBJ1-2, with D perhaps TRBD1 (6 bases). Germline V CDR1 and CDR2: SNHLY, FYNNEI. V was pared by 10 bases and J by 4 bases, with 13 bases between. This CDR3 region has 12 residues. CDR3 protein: CATVEDSYGYTF. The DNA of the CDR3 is TGTGCCACCGTAGAGGACAGCTATGGCTACACCTTC.

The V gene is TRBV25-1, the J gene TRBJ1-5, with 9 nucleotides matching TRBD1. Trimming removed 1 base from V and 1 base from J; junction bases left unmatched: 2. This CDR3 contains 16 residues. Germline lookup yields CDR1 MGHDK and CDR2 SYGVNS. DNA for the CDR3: TGTGCCAGCAGTGAATCCGGACAGGGGAGCAATCAGCCCCAGCATTTT. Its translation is CASSESGQGSNQPQHF.

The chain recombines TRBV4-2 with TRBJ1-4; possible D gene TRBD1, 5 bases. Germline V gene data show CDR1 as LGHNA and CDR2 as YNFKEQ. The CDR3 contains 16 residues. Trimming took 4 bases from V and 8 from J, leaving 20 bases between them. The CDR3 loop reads CASSPLTRGGEEKLFF. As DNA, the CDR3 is TGTGCCAGCAGCCCTCTAACCCGGGGGGGTGAGGAAAAACTGTTTTTT.

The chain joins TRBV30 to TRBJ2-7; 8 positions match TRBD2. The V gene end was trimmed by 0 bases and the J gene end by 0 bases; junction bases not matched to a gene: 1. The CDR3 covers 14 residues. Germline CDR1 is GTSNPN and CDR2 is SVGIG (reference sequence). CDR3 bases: TGTGCCTGGAGTGTGACTAGCGACTCCTACGAGCAGTACTTC. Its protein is CAWSVTSDSYEQYF.

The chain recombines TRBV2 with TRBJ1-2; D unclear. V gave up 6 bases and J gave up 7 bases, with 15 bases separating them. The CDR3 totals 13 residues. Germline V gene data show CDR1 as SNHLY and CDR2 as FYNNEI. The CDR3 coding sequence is TGTGCCAGCAGGGAATCCTCAAGTGGTGGCTACACCTTC. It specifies CASRESSSGGYTF.

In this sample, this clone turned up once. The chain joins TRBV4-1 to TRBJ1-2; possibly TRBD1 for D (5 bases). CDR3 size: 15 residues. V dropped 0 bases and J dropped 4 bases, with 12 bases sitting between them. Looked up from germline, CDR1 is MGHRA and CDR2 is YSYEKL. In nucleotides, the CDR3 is TGCGCCAGCAGCCAAGATCCGGGGGGACCCTATGGCTACACCTTC. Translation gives CASSQDPGGPYGYTF.

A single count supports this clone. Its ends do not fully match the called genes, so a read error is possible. CDR3 bases: TGCGCTCATAAAGGGGCAGGGAAGAACTATGGCTACACCTTC. The encoded protein is CAHKGAGKNYGYTF. The V and J genes are TRBV30 and TRBJ1-2; TRBD1 is a possible D gene (5 bases). Germline V CDR1 and CDR2: GTSNPN, SVGIG (reference sequence). This CDR3 has 14 residues.

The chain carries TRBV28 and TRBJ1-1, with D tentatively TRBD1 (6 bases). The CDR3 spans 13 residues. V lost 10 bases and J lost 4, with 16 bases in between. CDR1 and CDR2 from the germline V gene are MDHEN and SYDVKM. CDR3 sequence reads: CATTSGQLTEAFF. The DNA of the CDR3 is TGTGCCACCACCTCGGGACAACTCACTGAAGCTTTCTTT.

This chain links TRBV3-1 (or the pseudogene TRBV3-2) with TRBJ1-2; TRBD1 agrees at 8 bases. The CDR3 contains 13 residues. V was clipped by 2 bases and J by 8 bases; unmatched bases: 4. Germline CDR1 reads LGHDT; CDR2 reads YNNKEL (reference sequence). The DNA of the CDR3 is TGTGCCAGCAGCCAACAGGGGGCTAAGGGCTACACCTTC. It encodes CASSQQGAKGYTF.

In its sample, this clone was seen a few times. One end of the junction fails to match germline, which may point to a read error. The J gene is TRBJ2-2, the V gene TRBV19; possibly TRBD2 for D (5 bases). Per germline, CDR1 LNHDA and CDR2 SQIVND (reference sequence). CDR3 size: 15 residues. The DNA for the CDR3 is TGTGCCAGTAGTTTAGATCGACTAAACACCGGGGAGCTGTTTTTT. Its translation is CASSLDRLNTGELFF.

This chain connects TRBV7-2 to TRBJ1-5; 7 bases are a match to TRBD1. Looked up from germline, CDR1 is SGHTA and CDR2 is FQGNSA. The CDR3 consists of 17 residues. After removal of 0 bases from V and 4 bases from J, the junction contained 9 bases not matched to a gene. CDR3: CASSLALRQGYNQPQHF. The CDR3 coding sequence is TGTGCCAGCAGCTTAGCATTACGACAGGGTTATAATCAGCCCCAGCATTTT. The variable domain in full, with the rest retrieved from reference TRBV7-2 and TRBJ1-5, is GAGVSQSPSNKVTEKGKDVELRCDPISGHTALYWYRQSLGQGLEFLIYFQGNSAPDKSGLPSDRFSAERTGGSVSTLTIQRTQQEDSAVYLCASSLALRQGYNQPQHFGDGTRLSIL.

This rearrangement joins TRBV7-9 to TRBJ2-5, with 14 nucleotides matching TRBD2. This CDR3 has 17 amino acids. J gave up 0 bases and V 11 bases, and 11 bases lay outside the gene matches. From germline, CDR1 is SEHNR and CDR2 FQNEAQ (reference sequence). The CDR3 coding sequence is TGTGCCGACACCGGACTAGCGGGGGGCCTCGACCAAGAGACCCAGTACTTC. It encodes CADTGLAGGLDQETQYF.

This CDR3 is CASSLPRVNYGYTF. The CDR3 DNA is TGTGCCAGCAGCCTCCCGAGGGTAAACTATGGCTACACCTTC. This rearrangement joins TRBV5-6 to TRBJ1-2, with unresolved D. With 4 bases removed from V and 2 bases from J, the gap between germline ends came to 12 bases. Germline V gene data show CDR1 as SGHDT and CDR2 as YYEEEE. The CDR3 extends over 14 amino acids.

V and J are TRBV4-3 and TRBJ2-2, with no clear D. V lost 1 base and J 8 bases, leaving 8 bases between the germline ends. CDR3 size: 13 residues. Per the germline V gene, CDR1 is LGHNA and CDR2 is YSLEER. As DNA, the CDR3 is TGCGCCAGCAGCCAAGTGGACGAGGGGGAGCTGTTTTTT. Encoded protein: CASSQVDEGELFF.

CDR3 sequence reads: CAWSFGGTEAFF. The CDR3 DNA reads TGTGCCTGGAGTTTTGGGGGCACTGAAGCTTTCTTT. The rearrangement uses TRBV30 and TRBJ1-1; tentative D call: TRBD1 (5 bases). V was shortened by 2 bases and J by 4 bases, with 8 bases between the two germline ends. CDR3 length: 12 amino acids. The germline gives CDR1 GTSNPN, CDR2 SVGIG (reference sequence).

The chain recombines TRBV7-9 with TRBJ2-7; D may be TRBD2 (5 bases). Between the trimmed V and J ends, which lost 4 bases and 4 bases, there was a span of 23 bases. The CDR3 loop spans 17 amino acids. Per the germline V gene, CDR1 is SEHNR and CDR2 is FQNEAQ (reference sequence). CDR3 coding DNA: TGTGCCAGCAGCTCACCGTTGCAACCGCCCGGAGGTTACGAGCAGTACTTC. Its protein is CASSSPLQPPGGYEQYF.

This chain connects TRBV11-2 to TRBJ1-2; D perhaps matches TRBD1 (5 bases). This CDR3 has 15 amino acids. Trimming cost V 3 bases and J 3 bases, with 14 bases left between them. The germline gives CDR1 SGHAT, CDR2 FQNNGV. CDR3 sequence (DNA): TGTGCCAGCAGCTTCCCCTCGGGGGACTACTATGGCTACACCTTC. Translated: CASSFPSGDYYGYTF. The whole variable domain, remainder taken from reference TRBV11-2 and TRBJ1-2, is EAGVAQSPRYKIIEKRQSVAFWCNPISGHATLYWYQQILGQGPKLLIQFQNNGVVDDSQLPKDRFSAERLKGVDSTLKIQPAKLEDSAVYLCASSFPSGDYYGYTFGSGTRLTVV.

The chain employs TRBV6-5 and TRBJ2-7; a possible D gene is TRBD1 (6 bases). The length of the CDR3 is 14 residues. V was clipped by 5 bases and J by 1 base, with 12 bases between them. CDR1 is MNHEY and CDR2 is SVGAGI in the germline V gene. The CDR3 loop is CASSTGTSSYEQYF. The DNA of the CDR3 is TGTGCCAGCAGTACCGGGACAAGTTCCTACGAGCAGTACTTC.

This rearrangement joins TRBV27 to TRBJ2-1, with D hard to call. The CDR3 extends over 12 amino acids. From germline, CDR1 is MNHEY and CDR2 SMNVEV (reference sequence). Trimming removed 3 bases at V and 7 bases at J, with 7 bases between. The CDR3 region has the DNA TGTGCCAGCAGTTTTCCCGTTAATGAGCAGTTCTTC. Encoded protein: CASSFPVNEQFF.

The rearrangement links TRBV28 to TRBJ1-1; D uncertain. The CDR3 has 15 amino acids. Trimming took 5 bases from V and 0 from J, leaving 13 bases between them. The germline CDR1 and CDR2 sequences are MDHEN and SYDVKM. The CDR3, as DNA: TGTGCCAGCAGTCCAACTACTCATTTGAACACTGAAGCTTTCTTT. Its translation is CASSPTTHLNTEAFF.

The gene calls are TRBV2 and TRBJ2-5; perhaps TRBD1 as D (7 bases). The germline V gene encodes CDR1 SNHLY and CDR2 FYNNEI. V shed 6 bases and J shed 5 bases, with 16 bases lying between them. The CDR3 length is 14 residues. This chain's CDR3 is CASRNRQGGETQYF. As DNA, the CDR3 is TGTGCCAGCAGAAACCGACAGGGAGGCGAGACCCAGTACTTC.